A single sample is the source of the 10 T cell receptor beta chains below, sequenced in a study of blood T cell repertoires in COVID-19. The assay was immunoSEQ multiplex PCR, and TCRdb's table has in-frame clones only and misses some. Of nearly 250,000 clones detected, more than 75% appear once; the ten largest clones hold about 1.6%. The sample taken for sequencing was peripheral blood. The receptors stem from a woman aged 55 to 70 who had recovered from COVID-19.

This chain joins TRBV6-5 and TRBJ2-2, with 8 nucleotides matching TRBD2. Germline V gives CDR1 MNHEY, CDR2 SVGAGI. The ends lost 2 bases at V and 4 bases at J; junction bases unmatched: 6. This CDR3 is built from 16 residues. CDR3 loop: CASSYPSGGGTGELFF. The CDR3 DNA reads as TGTGCCAGCAGTTACCCGAGCGGGGGAGGCACCGGGGAGCTGTTTTTT.

The chain recombines TRBV7-2 with TRBJ1-5; D call uncertain. The CDR3 covers 16 residues. Germline V CDR1 and CDR2: SGHTA, FQGNSA. The V end was cut by 1 base, the J end by 1 base, with 11 bases between. CDR3 coding DNA: TGTGCCAGCAGCTTAGTCGGTACGATGAGCAATCAGCCCCAGCATTTT. Translated: CASSLVGTMSNQPQHF.

This chain links TRBV7-9 with TRBJ1-2; no firm D call. With 4 bases removed from V and 6 bases from J, the gap between germline ends came to 12 bases. The CDR3 consists of 13 residues. CDR1 and CDR2 (germline): SEHNR, FQNEAQ (reference sequence). The CDR3 protein is CASSSEVLDGYTF. The CDR3 bases are TGTGCCAGCAGCTCGGAGGTTTTGGATGGCTACACCTTC.

This clone was detected only once. This chain links TRBV6-6 with TRBJ1-1, with 7 bases that match TRBD1. The V gene end was trimmed by 5 bases and the J gene end by 6 bases; junction bases not matched to a gene: 6. Germline CDR1 reads MNHNY; CDR2 reads SVGAGI (reference sequence). CDR3 length: 13 residues. The CDR3 nucleotides are TGTGCCAGCAGTACCGACAGGGACGCTGAAGCTTTCTTT. Protein product: CASSTDRDAEAFF.

V is TRBV6-5 and J is TRBJ1-2; D unclear. This CDR3 is 12 amino acids long. The germline gives CDR1 MNHEY, CDR2 SVGAGI. V shed 9 bases and J shed 3 bases, with 11 bases lying between them. CDR3 amino acids: CASNPGDYGYTF. The CDR3 DNA reads TGTGCCAGTAACCCCGGGGACTATGGCTACACCTTC.

A remark on this clone: Other DNA sequences in this sample translate to the same CDR3. The genes are TRBV5-1 and TRBJ2-5; the match to TRBD2 covers 10 bases. This CDR3 spans 14 amino acids. CDR1 is SGHRS and CDR2 is YFSETQ in the germline V gene. J was trimmed by 4 bases and V by 0 bases; bases with no gene match: 0. The CDR3 here is CASSLGLAGETQYF. In nucleotides, the CDR3 is TGCGCCAGCAGCTTGGGACTAGCGGGAGAGACCCAGTACTTC.

The chain uses TRBV7-2 and TRBJ2-3; TRBD2 agrees at 9 bases. This CDR3 comprises 13 residues. The V gene's germline CDR1 is SGHTA and CDR2 FQGNSA. The V gene end was trimmed by 11 bases and the J gene end by 5 bases; junction bases not matched to a gene: 8. The CDR3 sequence is CALRAGGVDTQYF. CDR3 bases: TGTGCCCTCAGGGCGGGGGGGGTAGATACGCAGTATTTT.

The chain links TRBV28 to TRBJ2-7; perhaps TRBD2 as D (6 bases). Between the trimmed V and J ends, which lost 5 bases and 3 bases, there was a span of 17 bases. Germline assignment: CDR1 MDHEN and CDR2 SYDVKM. CDR3 size: 15 residues. The CDR3 is CASSLGGPFIYEQYF. DNA of the CDR3: TGTGCCAGCAGTCTGGGGGGTCCCTTTATCTACGAGCAGTACTTC.

The rearrangement links TRBV28 to TRBJ1-3, with no clear D. V was cut by 5 bases and J by 1 base, with 12 bases left in between. Per germline, CDR1 MDHEN and CDR2 SYDVKM. The CDR3 contains 15 residues. Here the CDR3 DNA reads TGTGCCAGCAGTGGTTCGGGGATTTCTGGAAACACCATATATTTT. Its translation: CASSGSGISGNTIYF. The full variable domain, with the rest looked up from reference TRBV28 and TRBJ1-3, is DVKVTQSSRYLVKRTGEKVFLECVQDMDHENMFWYRQDPGLGLRLIYFSYDVKMKEKGDIPEGYSVSREKKERFSLILESASTNQTSMYLCASSGSGISGNTIYFGEGSWLTVV.

This sequence joins TRBV6-5 and TRBJ1-1; maybe TRBD1 (5 bases). This CDR3 region has 16 residues. Deletions cut 2 bases from V and 1 base from J, with 14 bases between. CDR1 is MNHEY, CDR2 SVGAGI, per germline. CDR3 sequence (DNA): TGTGCCAGCAGTTACCGCGTGACAGTAACGAACACTGAAGCTTTCTTT. Translating it yields CASSYRVTVTNTEAFF.